This TCR beta chain was retrieved from a study of vaccination and CD4 T cells after COVID-19. Turning to this clonotype: Its antigen is as yet unknown.

The treatment: approximately 11-day PBMC culture with coronavirus spike peptide pools or control peptides (ViraFEST assay). Positive PCR tests dated from March to December 2020, predating US Alpha, Beta and Delta variants. Sequence data for DNA of cultured CD4+ T cells were generated by the Oncomine TCR Beta short-read assay. MiXCR, run by TCRdb on the PCR reads, gives a single entry per CDR3 protein. The table has fewer than 20,000 distinct CDR3 sequences, 44% seen once. V gave up 3 bases and J gave up 3 bases, with 0 bases separating them. This CDR3 has 11 residues. Germline V lookup: CDR1 LNHDA, CDR2 SQIVND (reference sequence).

The chain joins TRBV19 to TRBJ2-1; D is undetermined. The clonotype originates from a human donor who had recovered from COVID-19. Input material: CD4+ T cells from blood, cultured in vitro. CDR3 nucleotide sequence: TGTGCCAGTAGTATCTACAATGAGCAGTTCTTC. Its translation is CASSIYNEQFF.